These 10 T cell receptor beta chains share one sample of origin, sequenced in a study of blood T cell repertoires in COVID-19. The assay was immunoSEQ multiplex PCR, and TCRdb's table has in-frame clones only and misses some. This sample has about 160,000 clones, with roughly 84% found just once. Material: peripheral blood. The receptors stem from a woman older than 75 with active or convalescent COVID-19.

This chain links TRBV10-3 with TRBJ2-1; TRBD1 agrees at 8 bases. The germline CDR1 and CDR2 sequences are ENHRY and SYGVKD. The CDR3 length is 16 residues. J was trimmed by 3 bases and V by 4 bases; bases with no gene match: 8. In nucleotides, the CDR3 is TGTGCCATCAGTGCCGGGACAGGAGGACTCTACAATGAGCAGTTCTTC. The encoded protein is CAISAGTGGLYNEQFF.

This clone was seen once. The CDR3 bases are TGTGCCAGTAGTTGGACAGCGAGCTCTGGAAACACCATATATTTT. Translated, it gives CASSWTASSGNTIYF. The chain has TRBV19 and TRBJ1-3, with a weak D call TRBD1 (6 bases). This CDR3 contains 15 residues. Germline CDR1 reads LNHDA; CDR2 reads SQIVND (reference sequence). V was clipped by 5 bases and J by 0 bases, with 11 bases between them.

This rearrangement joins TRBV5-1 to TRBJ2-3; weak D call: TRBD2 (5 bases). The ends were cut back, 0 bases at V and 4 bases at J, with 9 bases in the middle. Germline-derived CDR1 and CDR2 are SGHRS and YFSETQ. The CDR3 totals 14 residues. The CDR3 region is CASSLAREADTQYF. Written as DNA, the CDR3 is TGCGCCAGCAGCTTGGCCCGGGAAGCAGATACGCAGTATTTT.

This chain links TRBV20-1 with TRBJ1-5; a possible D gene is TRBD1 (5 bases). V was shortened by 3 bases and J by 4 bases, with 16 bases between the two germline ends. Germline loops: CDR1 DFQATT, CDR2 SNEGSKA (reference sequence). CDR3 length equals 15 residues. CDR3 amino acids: CSASEWGRTNQPQHF. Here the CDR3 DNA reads TGCAGTGCTAGTGAGTGGGGCAGGACAAATCAGCCCCAGCATTTT.

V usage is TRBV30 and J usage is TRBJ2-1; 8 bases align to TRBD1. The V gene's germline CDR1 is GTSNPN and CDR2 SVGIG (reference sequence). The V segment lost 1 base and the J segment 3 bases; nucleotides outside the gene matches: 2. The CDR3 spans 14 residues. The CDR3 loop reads CAWSGGQGYNEQFF. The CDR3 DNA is TGTGCCTGGAGTGGAGGACAGGGCTACAATGAGCAGTTCTTC.

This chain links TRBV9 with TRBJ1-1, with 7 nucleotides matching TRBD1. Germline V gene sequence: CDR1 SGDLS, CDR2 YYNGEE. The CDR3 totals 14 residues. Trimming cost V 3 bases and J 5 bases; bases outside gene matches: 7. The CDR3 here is CASSGRQGATEAFF. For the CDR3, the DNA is TGTGCCAGCAGCGGACGACAGGGAGCGACTGAAGCTTTCTTT. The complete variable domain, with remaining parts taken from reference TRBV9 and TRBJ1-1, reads DSGVTQTPKHLITATGQRVTLRCSPRSGDLSVYWYQQSLDQGLQFLIQYYNGEERAKGNILERFSAQQFPDLHSELNLSSLELGDSALYFCASSGRQGATEAFFGQGTRLTVV.

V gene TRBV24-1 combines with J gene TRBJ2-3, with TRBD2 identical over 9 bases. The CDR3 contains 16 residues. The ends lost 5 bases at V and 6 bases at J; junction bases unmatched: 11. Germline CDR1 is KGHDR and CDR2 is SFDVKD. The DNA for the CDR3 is TGTGCCACCAGTGCCGTAGCGGGAGCAGGGTCCGATACGCAGTATTTT. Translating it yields CATSAVAGAGSDTQYF.

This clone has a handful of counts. The CDR3 spells CASMGGGRQETQYF. CDR3 DNA: TGTGCCAGCATGGGAGGGGGGAGACAAGAGACCCAGTACTTC. The chain combines TRBV6-5 with TRBJ2-5; TRBD2 is a possible D gene (7 bases). This CDR3 spans 14 amino acids. Germline CDR1 reads MNHEY; CDR2 reads SVGAGI. Deletions cut 7 bases from V and 2 bases from J, with 14 bases between.

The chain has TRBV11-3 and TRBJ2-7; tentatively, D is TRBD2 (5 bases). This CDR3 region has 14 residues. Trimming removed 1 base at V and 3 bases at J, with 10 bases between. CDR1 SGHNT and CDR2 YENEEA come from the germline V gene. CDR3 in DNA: TGTGCCAGCAGCTTAGGATCTAGCAGCTACGAGCAGTACTTC. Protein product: CASSLGSSSYEQYF.

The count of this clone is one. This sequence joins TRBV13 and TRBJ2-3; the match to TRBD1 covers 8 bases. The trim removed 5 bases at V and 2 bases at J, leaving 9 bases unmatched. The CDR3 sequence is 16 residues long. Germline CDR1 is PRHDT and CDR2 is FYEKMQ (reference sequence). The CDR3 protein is CASSPRTGFSTDTQYF. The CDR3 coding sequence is TGTGCCAGCAGCCCCCGGACAGGGTTCTCCACAGATACGCAGTATTTT.